This TCR beta chain was obtained from a study of blood T cell repertoires in COVID-19. Study information: PBMCs, B-cell-depleted T cells, or T cells provided the cDNA or gDNA that made up the material.

CDR1 and CDR2 (germline): SGHRS, YFSETQ. V trimming: 0 bases; J trimming: 0 bases; junction bases outside the gene matches: 2. This CDR3 contains 15 residues. Assay used: immunoSEQ multiplex PCR; TCRdb lists only in-frame clones, some missing. The table has a few hundred thousand clones, about 90% seen once; the top ten hold approximately 6.2%. Sequencing was done on a sample of peripheral blood. The TCR originated in a man in his 60s with acute or convalescent COVID-19. The chain employs TRBV5-1 and TRBJ1-2, with 7 bases matching TRBD1. The CDR3 coding sequence is TGCGCCAGCAGCTTGGCCGGGACAGCTAACTATGGCTACACCTTC. The encoded protein is CASSLAGTANYGYTF.